This T cell receptor (beta chain) was captured by sequencing in a study of cytomegalovirus exposure and HLA in healthy donors. Whole-study findings and limits: Most subjects' HLA-A and HLA-B alleles were reportedly predicted from TCR beta sequences.

Primers: 60 Vbeta forward and 13 Jbeta reverse. Libraries were prepared by immunoSEQ multiplex PCR; TCRdb keeps only in-frame clonotypes and omits some of them. In all, the sample yields approximately 40,000 clones. A note on this clone: The target antigen is unknown.

V was trimmed by 9 bases and J by 5 bases, leaving 16 bases between them. The germline V gene encodes CDR1 SNHLY and CDR2 FYNNEI. This CDR3 contains 13 residues. The sequenced material came from PBMCs. This chain joins TRBV2 and TRBJ1-1; possible D gene TRBD1, 5 bases. The source is a human donor in good health. This CDR3 is CASVERGKTEAFF. DNA for the CDR3: TGTGCCAGTGTCGAAAGGGGTAAGACTGAAGCTTTCTTT. Drawing the rest from reference TRBV2 and TRBJ1-1, the complete variable domain is EPEVTQTPSHQVTQMGQEVILRCVPISNHLYFYWYRQILGQKVEFLVSFYNNEISEKSEIFDDQFSVERPDGSNFTLKIRSTKLEDSAMYFCASVERGKTEAFFGQGTRLTVV.